The 3 T cell receptor beta chains listed next were all sequenced from one sample in a study of shared clonotypes between healthy human individuals. Only in-frame clones appear in the TCRdb table, and some are missing; sequencing was by immunoSEQ multiplex PCR. This sample yields around 940,000 clones, of which 70% to 85% are seen a single time; around 1.4% belongs to the top ten. The sample was memory CD4+ T cells sorted from blood. Specified subset: CD45RA-negative fraction. Every receptor here comes from a man aged 18 to 35 in good health.

The chain carries TRBV5-1 and TRBJ1-5, with TRBD1 as a possible D gene (6 bases). Deletions cut 0 bases from V and 0 bases from J, with 13 bases between. Germline values: CDR1 SGHRS, CDR2 YFSETQ. The CDR3 has 17 residues. This CDR3 reads CASSLAAGASSNQPQHF. CDR3 nucleotide sequence: TGCGCCAGCAGCTTGGCGGCGGGGGCGAGTAGCAATCAGCCCCAGCATTTT. Full variable domain (outside the CDR3, taken from reference TRBV5-1 and TRBJ1-5): KAGVTQTPRYLIKTRGQQVTLSCSPISGHRSVSWYQQTPGQGLQFLFEYFSETQRNKGNFPGRFSGRQFSNSRSEMNVSTLELGDSALYLCASSLAAGASSNQPQHFGDGTRLSIL.

This clone showed up just once. The rearrangement links TRBV7-9 to TRBJ1-2; TRBD1 might be the D (5 bases). CDR1 is SEHNR, CDR2 FQNEAQ, per germline (reference sequence). Trimming took off 3 bases at V and 3 bases at J, with 14 bases between the two ends. This CDR3 region has 15 residues. The CDR3 is CASSFQGVVDYGYTF. The DNA of the CDR3 is TGTGCCAGCAGCTTTCAGGGAGTTGTGGACTATGGCTACACCTTC.

The rearrangement uses TRBV28 and TRBJ1-5, with 10 bases lining up with TRBD1. CDR3 length equals 18 residues. The V gene end was trimmed by 5 bases and the J gene end by 1 base; junction bases not matched to a gene: 11. Germline loops: CDR1 MDHEN, CDR2 SYDVKM. The CDR3 DNA is TGTGCCAGCAGTCTGTCCGGGACAGGGGTATGGAGCAATCAGCCCCAGCATTTT. Translation: CASSLSGTGVWSNQPQHF.